This T cell receptor (beta chain) was sequenced for a study of T cells in Graves' hyperthyroidism and ophthalmopathy. The diagnostic basis comprised clinical symptoms, serum thyroxine and TRAb, thyroid ultrasound and orbital computed tomography. The length of the CDR3 is 12 residues. Germline-derived CDR1 and CDR2 are DFQATT and SNEGSKA (reference sequence). Note on this clonotype: Its specificity is not known. This could be a read error, since a much larger clone is one nucleotide away.

General study points: Ophthalmopathy was distinguished from stable hyperthyroidism by 13 V-J signatures. Most thyroid-expanded clonotypes above 0.001 were also found in blood.

Researchers took RNA transcripts and amplified the TCR beta CDR3 regions from them. The TCR CDR3 was amplified in a first-round RT-PCR using the HTBI primer set. Using its own MiXCR run on the multiplex PCR reads, TCRdb lists one record per CDR3 protein. The table shows over 700,000 distinct CDR3 sequences, with just over 35% occurring only once. The chain combines TRBV20-1 with TRBJ2-7; D is perhaps TRBD1 (5 bases). The closer fit of TRBJ2-1 to the DNA end suggests the J call may be wrong. The receptor comes from a woman between 40 and 55 years old with Graves' hyperthyroidism. Sample: blood. CDR3 sequence reads: CSARRQSYEQFF. The DNA for the CDR3 is TGCAGTGCTAGAAGACAGTCCTACGAGCAGTTCTTC.